These T cell receptor beta chains were read from a single sample in a study of T cells expressing NK-cell markers. TCRdb reprocessed the 5' RACE reads and keeps a single row for each CDR3 protein, giving no DNA. The repertoire table contains 200,000 to 300,000 distinct CDR3 sequences. The specimen was blood T cells: a sorted CD56 or NKG2C T cell subset, CD4+ or CD8+ T cells, or bulk PBMC T cells (not recorded which). The receptors derive from a woman aged 18-70 years in good health. Both conserved end residues are part of each CDR3. Fields, in order: CDR3 protein, J gene, clone size, V gene. The listing skips clone size in some rows; elsewhere it reads once, few, many or a size class.

CDR3: CASSPFYRGQVSNEQYF; J: TRBJ2-7; size: .; V: TRBV18
CDR3: CASSRRRDGGGGYTF; J: TRBJ1-2; size: .; V: TRBV9
CDR3: CASGLSGELFF; J: TRBJ2-2; size: .; V: TRBV5-6
CDR3: CSAHRVNQPQHF; J: TRBJ1-5; size: .; V: TRBV20-1
CDR3: CASSSTGPTEAFF; J: TRBJ1-1; size: .; V: TRBV7-3
CDR3: CARRGGVWGYTF; J: TRBJ1-2; size: .; V: TRBV2
CDR3: CSARDYPAFYGYTF; J: TRBJ1-2; size: .; V: TRBV20-1
CDR3: CASRTRNTIYF; J: TRBJ1-3; size: medium-sized; V: TRBV7-2
CDR3: CASSGDRPEYSPLHF; J: TRBJ1-6; size: .; V: TRBV10-2
CDR3: CSASRGNAYNEQFF; J: TRBJ2-1; size: .; V: TRBV20-1
CDR3: CASSAGGTGGFGAFF; J: TRBJ1-1; size: .; V: TRBV6-1
CDR3: CASRAGDPGLAGGDFNEQFF; J: TRBJ2-1; size: .; V: TRBV12-3/TRBV12-4
CDR3: CASSYTLDTQYF; J: TRBJ2-3; size: .; V: TRBV6-6
CDR3: CASSFDLGELFF; J: TRBJ2-2; size: .; V: TRBV12-3/TRBV12-4
CDR3: CASSLASRADTQYF; J: TRBJ2-3; size: .; V: TRBV7-2
CDR3: CSAGGSGGYYNEQFF; J: TRBJ2-1; size: .; V: TRBV20-1
CDR3: CASSLRGTNTGELFF; J: TRBJ2-2; size: .; V: TRBV27
CDR3: CASRAGWSSATYEQYF; J: TRBJ2-7; size: .; V: TRBV27
CDR3: CASSGRQRGTEAFF; J: TRBJ1-1; size: .; V: TRBV12-3/TRBV12-4
CDR3: CPPEDSNQPQHF; J: TRBJ1-5; size: .; V: TRBV24-1
CDR3: CASSQVLANYGYTF; J: TRBJ1-2; size: .; V: TRBV4-3
CDR3: CASSPGQTKYGYTF; J: TRBJ1-2; size: .; V: TRBV6-1
CDR3: CSARDLSGSPDTQYF; J: TRBJ2-3; size: .; V: TRBV20-1
CDR3: CASSFRGEDTQYF; J: TRBJ2-3; size: .; V: TRBV12-3/TRBV12-4
CDR3: CASSTSSGIYEQYF; J: TRBJ2-7; size: .; V: TRBV5-1
CDR3: CASNEDRSTDTQYF; J: TRBJ2-3; size: .; V: TRBV7-2
CDR3: CASTGQYTDTQYF; J: TRBJ2-3; size: .; V: TRBV28
CDR3: CASSPEREGLFF; J: TRBJ2-2; size: .; V: TRBV5-1
CDR3: CASTLGAGAYEQYF; J: TRBJ2-7; size: .; V: TRBV6-2/TRBV6-3
CDR3: CASRKGQGIWSNYGYTF; J: TRBJ1-2; size: .; V: TRBV6-1
CDR3: CASSPGLTGPQYF; J: TRBJ2-3; size: .; V: TRBV18
CDR3: CASSTPQNTGELFF; J: TRBJ2-2; size: .; V: TRBV18
CDR3: CASSEPYTDTQYF; J: TRBJ2-3; size: .; V: TRBV6-1
CDR3: CASSPYSFNQPQHF; J: TRBJ1-5; size: .; V: TRBV18
CDR3: CASSLTDDAFF; J: TRBJ1-1; size: medium-sized; V: TRBV12-3/TRBV12-4
CDR3: CASRGWTVGTGELFF; J: TRBJ2-2; size: .; V: TRBV27
CDR3: CASREAAGSYNEQFF; J: TRBJ2-1; size: .; V: TRBV19